Ten or more counts support the clone carrying this TCR beta chain. What it recognizes is unknown. Libraries were prepared by immunoSEQ multiplex PCR; TCRdb keeps only in-frame clonotypes and omits some of them. The data show some 16,000 clones, approximately 48% seen once. Treatment described: 15 Gy SBRT to primary tumor, nephrectomy 4 weeks later. This entry is derived from a study of radiation and T cells in renal cell carcinoma. Study-wide results and caveats: No pretreatment tumor biopsies were available for baseline clonotypes. Irradiated tumors held more dominant CDR3 motifs than control tumors.

The CDR3 has 18 amino acids. Germline CDR1 is SGDLS and CDR2 is YYNGEE. Trimming took 4 bases from V and 4 from J; bases not matched to a gene: 15. This receptor was obtained from a woman aged 55-75 years with renal cell carcinoma. The material was tumor tissue, obtained from a patient whose treatment included radiotherapy and nephrectomy. The chain employs TRBV9 and TRBJ2-5; 11 bases match TRBD2. The CDR3 reads CASSKTSGRGILAETQYF. The CDR3 region has the DNA TGTGCCAGCAGCAAAACTAGCGGGAGAGGGATCTTAGCAGAGACCCAGTACTTC.